What follows are 25 T cell receptor beta chains derived from one specimen sequenced in a study of T cell responses to AZD1222 COVID-19 vaccine. TCRdb's table, derived via immunoSEQ multiplex PCR, lists solely in-frame clones and lacks some. This sample yields 110,000 to 150,000 clones, of which around nine tenths are seen a single time; about 4.5% belongs to the top ten. The source was peripheral blood, collected on day 0 of AZD1222 vaccination. Receptors originate from an adult in good health.

The V and J genes are TRBV6-4 and TRBJ2-2; 13 bases align to TRBD2. The CDR3 consists of 14 residues. CDR1 and CDR2 (germline): MRHNA, SNTAGT. V shed 9 bases, J shed 3 bases, and the junction held 1 base outside the gene matches. The CDR3 DNA follows: TGTGCCAGTGGGACTAGCGGGGACACCGGGGAGCTGTTTTTT. This encodes CASGTSGDTGELFF.

The genes are TRBV5-8 and TRBJ2-1; TRBD2 matches 9 bases. The junction had 9 bases not matched to a gene; V was cut back by 4 bases and J by 7 bases. CDR1 and CDR2 (germline): SGHTS, YDEGEE. This CDR3 has 15 residues. The CDR3 loop is CASSAWASGVNEQFF. The CDR3 nucleotides read TGTGCCAGCAGCGCTTGGGCTAGCGGGGTGAATGAGCAGTTCTTC.

This rearrangement joins TRBV18 to TRBJ1-2; 7 nucleotides agree with TRBD1. The CDR3 runs to 13 residues. Trimming at V came to 1 base and at J to 8 bases, leaving 4 bases not matched to a gene. CDR1 and CDR2 (germline): KGHSH, LQKENI. CDR3 in amino acids: CASSPQGAGGYTF. The DNA of the CDR3 is TGTGCCAGCTCACCACAGGGGGCGGGCGGCTACACCTTC. Together with reference TRBV18 and TRBJ1-2, the CDR3 gives the full variable domain: NAGVMQNPRHLVRRRGQEARLRCSPMKGHSHVYWYRQLPEEGLKFMVYLQKENIIDESGMPKERFSAEFPKEGPSILRIQQVVRGDSAAYFCASSPQGAGGYTFGSGTRLTVV.

The chain joins TRBV5-1 to TRBJ1-2, with unresolved D. The CDR3 loop spans 15 amino acids. The ends were cut back, 3 bases at V and 7 bases at J, with 19 bases in the middle. The germline gives CDR1 SGHRS, CDR2 YFSETQ. In DNA, the CDR3 is TGCGCCAGCAGCTCCGCGGGGTCCCTTATGGCTGGCTACACCTTC. Translated, it gives CASSSAGSLMAGYTF.

The chain is built from TRBV11-3 and TRBJ1-1; D not certain. With 4 bases removed from V and 8 bases from J, the gap between germline ends came to 14 bases. Looked up from germline, CDR1 is SGHNT and CDR2 is YENEEA. This CDR3 contains 13 residues. The CDR3 DNA reads TGTGCCAGCAGCTCTCGGAACGGGATCGAAGCTTTCTTT. Residues: CASSSRNGIEAFF.

The chain is built from TRBV2 and TRBJ2-5, with D unclear. Germline CDR1 is SNHLY and CDR2 is FYNNEI. This CDR3 is built from 12 residues. Trimming stripped 7 bases from V and 5 bases from J, with 11 bases between. The CDR3 DNA sequence: TGTGCCAGCACAACTTTCGGGGAGACCCAGTACTTC. As protein: CASTTFGETQYF.

The rearrangement links TRBV2 to TRBJ2-7; D perhaps matches TRBD1 (5 bases). The CDR3 has 12 amino acids. Germline V gene data show CDR1 as SNHLY and CDR2 as FYNNEI. The V and J ends lost 5 bases and 2 bases respectively, with 7 bases between them. CDR3 in amino acids: CASSRQTYEQYF. The CDR3, as DNA: TGTGCCAGCAGTAGACAGACCTACGAGCAGTACTTC. The full variable domain, completed using reference TRBV2 and TRBJ2-7, is EPEVTQTPSHQVTQMGQEVILRCVPISNHLYFYWYRQILGQKVEFLVSFYNNEISEKSEIFDDQFSVERPDGSNFTLKIRSTKLEDSAMYFCASSRQTYEQYFGPGTRLTVT.

V gene TRBV29-1 combines with J gene TRBJ2-1, with D tentatively TRBD1 or TRBD2 (5 bases each). The CDR3 has 13 residues. V dropped 0 bases and J dropped 12 bases, with 15 bases sitting between them. Germline loops: CDR1 SQVTM, CDR2 ANQGSEA. For the CDR3, the DNA is TGCAGCGTTGAAGATGGGGGTCGAGGGACGCAGTTCTTC. Protein product: CSVEDGGRGTQFF.

The rearrangement joins TRBV6-1 to TRBJ1-2; unclear D gene. The CDR3 is 13 residues long. Deletions cut 2 bases from V and 4 bases from J, with 8 bases between. CDR1 is MNHNS, CDR2 SASEGT, per germline. The DNA for the CDR3 is TGTGCCAGCAGTGAAAACAGCCCCTATGGCTACACCTTC. Amino acid sequence: CASSENSPYGYTF.

This clone was counted a single time. The chain links TRBV6-6 to TRBJ2-7, with a weak D call TRBD2 (6 bases). Trimming pared 0 bases from V and 2 bases from J, leaving 11 bases between. Germline loops: CDR1 MNHNY, CDR2 SVGAGI (reference sequence). The CDR3 sequence is 15 residues long. The CDR3 nucleotides are TGTGCCAGCAGTTACTCGGCGGGAAACCCCTACGAGCAGTACTTC. Protein: CASSYSAGNPYEQYF.

The V and J genes are TRBV10-1 and TRBJ2-5; TRBD2 agrees at 8 bases. J lost 1 base, V lost 5 bases, and 3 bases had no gene match. The CDR3 loop spans 14 amino acids. CDR1 WNHNN and CDR2 SYGVQD come from the germline V gene (reference sequence). The CDR3 DNA sequence: TGCGCCAGCAGTCCAGCGGGGGCCCAAGAGACCCAGTACTTC. It encodes CASSPAGAQETQYF.

This clone was seen just once. V gene TRBV6-6 combines with J gene TRBJ1-4; a weak D match, TRBD1 (5 bases). There are 14 residues in the CDR3. CDR1 and CDR2 from the germline V gene are MNHNY and SVGAGI (reference sequence). Trimming shortened V by 8 bases and J by 5 bases, and 15 bases separated the two germline ends. CDR3 residues: CASYPREGNEKLFF. CDR3 bases: TGTGCCAGCTATCCTAGAGAGGGGAATGAAAAACTGTTTTTT.

The V call is TRBV27, the J call TRBJ2-2, with a possible D match to TRBD2 (5 bases). The germline CDR1 and CDR2 sequences are MNHEY and SMNVEV (reference sequence). The CDR3 spans 14 residues. The V and J ends lost 5 bases and 4 bases respectively, with 11 bases between them. Here the CDR3 reads CASSRGYLTGELFF. The CDR3 nucleotides read TGTGCCAGCAGTCGGGGTTATCTCACCGGGGAGCTGTTTTTT.

Of note for this clone: This sample also contains other DNA sequences that code for the same CDR3. The V call is TRBV18, the J call TRBJ1-1, with D maybe TRBD1 (5 bases). Germline V lookup: CDR1 KGHSH, CDR2 LQKENI. CDR3 length: 13 residues. V lost 2 bases to trimming and J lost 1 base, with 5 bases between them. This CDR3 reads CASSPGQNTEAFF. CDR3 DNA sequence: TGTGCCAGCTCACCAGGACAGAACACTGAAGCTTTCTTT.

This chain links TRBV27 with TRBJ2-1, with 9 bases identical to TRBD1. Germline CDR1 reads MNHEY; CDR2 reads SMNVEV (reference sequence). V was clipped by 2 bases and J by 7 bases; unmatched bases: 9. The CDR3 runs to 16 residues. CDR3 coding DNA: TGTGCCAGCAGTTTAAGAGGGGACAGGGAGTTTAATGAGCAGTTCTTC. It is translated as CASSLRGDREFNEQFF.

The chain is built from TRBV18 and TRBJ1-5; D is unresolved. The CDR3 length is 17 residues. Germline V gene lookup returns CDR1 KGHSH and CDR2 LQKENI. V gave up 4 bases and J gave up 0 bases, with 16 bases separating them. This chain's CDR3 is CASSHGPTSYSNQPQHF. The CDR3 nucleotides read TGTGCCAGCTCACATGGGCCTACTAGTTATAGCAATCAGCCCCAGCATTTT.

The V and J genes are TRBV6-1 and TRBJ2-5; 9 bases are a match to TRBD1. The J call is doubtful: the DNA matches TRBJ2-7 better. The CDR3 is 14 amino acids. Germline-derived CDR1 and CDR2 are MNHNS and SASEGT. As DNA, the CDR3 is TGTGCCAGCAGTGATACAGGGGGCCACTACGAGCAGTACTTC. This gives the protein CASSDTGGHYEQYF.

This chain links TRBV5-1 with TRBJ1-1; no reliable D call. Per the germline V gene, CDR1 is SGHRS and CDR2 is YFSETQ. V was pared by 5 bases and J by 4 bases, with 6 bases between. CDR3 size: 11 residues. This CDR3 reads CASRAGTEAFF. The DNA of the CDR3 is TGCGCCAGCAGGGCGGGCACTGAAGCTTTCTTT. Complete variable domain (other parts from reference TRBV5-1 and TRBJ1-1): KAGVTQTPRYLIKTRGQQVTLSCSPISGHRSVSWYQQTPGQGLQFLFEYFSETQRNKGNFPGRFSGRQFSNSRSEMNVSTLELGDSALYLCASRAGTEAFFGQGTRLTVV.

For the CDR3, the DNA is TGTGCCAGCAGCCAAGGGGGATCGGTCACCGGGGAGCTGTTTTTT. Its protein is CASSQGGSVTGELFF. The gene calls are TRBV3-1 (or the pseudogene TRBV3-2) and TRBJ2-2; D is ambiguous. This CDR3 is built from 15 residues. V was pared by 1 base and J by 4 bases, with 10 bases between. Germline CDR1 reads LGHDT; CDR2 reads YNNKEL (reference sequence).

This rearrangement joins TRBV11-2 to TRBJ2-1; D might be TRBD2 (5 bases). CDR1 is SGHAT and CDR2 is FQNNGV in the germline V gene. The CDR3 runs to 15 residues. Trimming took 4 bases from V and 6 from J, leaving 16 bases between them. The CDR3 sequence is CASSSPAGPGNEQFF. The CDR3 coding sequence is TGTGCCAGCAGCTCCCCCGCGGGCCCTGGCAATGAGCAGTTCTTC.

This clone has ten or more counts. The chain links TRBV4-2 to TRBJ2-3; weak D call: TRBD1 (6 bases). V lost 4 bases and J lost 1, with 15 bases in between. The CDR3 covers 16 residues. The germline V gene has CDR1 LGHNA and CDR2 YNFKEQ. CDR3 nucleotide sequence: TGTGCCAGCAGCCTCCCCAGGGGAACGGGCACAGATACGCAGTATTTT. This encodes CASSLPRGTGTDTQYF.

V is TRBV30 and J is TRBJ1-1, with a weak D call TRBD1 (5 bases). The V and J ends lost 2 bases and 0 bases respectively, with 10 bases between them. The CDR3 contains 14 residues. Germline lookup yields CDR1 GTSNPN and CDR2 SVGIG (reference sequence). The CDR3, as DNA: TGTGCCTGGAGTCCGGGACCTGTGAACACTGAAGCTTTCTTT. This codes for CAWSPGPVNTEAFF.

A single count supports this clone. This rearrangement joins TRBV15 to TRBJ1-2; maybe TRBD1 (6 bases). V shed 0 bases and J shed 7 bases, with 18 bases lying between them. The CDR3 totals 16 residues. Germline V CDR1 and CDR2: LNHNV, YYDKDF (reference sequence). CDR3 protein: CATSRDRDGGAGGYTF. The CDR3 DNA reads TGTGCCACCAGCAGAGATCGGGACGGGGGCGCAGGTGGCTACACCTTC.

V gene TRBV6-5 combines with J gene TRBJ1-6; 10 positions agree with TRBD1. The CDR3 runs to 15 residues. Trimming at V came to 2 bases and at J to 9 bases, leaving 4 bases not matched to a gene. Germline loops: CDR1 MNHEY, CDR2 SVGAGI. The CDR3 DNA reads TGTGCCAGCAGTTACGTCCGGACAGGGGGTTCACCCCTCCACTTT. Translation: CASSYVRTGGSPLHF.

The J gene is TRBJ1-6, the V gene TRBV27; tentatively, D is TRBD1 (6 bases). Germline values: CDR1 MNHEY, CDR2 SMNVEV (reference sequence). The length of the CDR3 is 16 residues. The germline V and J ends were trimmed by 3 bases and 10 bases, with 19 bases remaining between them. The CDR3 bases are TGTGCCAGCAGTTTTATAGGGGGGCAAATCTCGTCACCCCTCCACTTT. It translates to CASSFIGGQISSPLHF.